The subject of this entry is one TCR beta chain. At one end, the junction sequence differs from germline, possibly due to a read error. In the original processing: Amplification from reference gene primers served as the basis for estimated nucleated cell counts. Clones were sequenced by immunoSEQ multiplex PCR, and TCRdb holds only the in-frame ones, with some missing. From that table come the V and J calls and clone size; the DNA was used to work out D and trimming. The data hold some 190,000 clones, with around 84% observed a single time. This specimen belongs to a study of blood T cell repertoires in COVID-19. Study information: Nucleic acid was either cDNA or gDNA, and it came from T cells, B-cell-depleted T cells, or PBMCs.

The germline CDR1 and CDR2 sequences are SSHAT and FNYEAQ (reference sequence). The CDR3 is 15 residues long. The chain links TRBV7-7 to TRBJ2-2; D perhaps matches TRBD2 (5 bases). The sample consisted of peripheral blood. This TCR was recovered from a human donor in a cohort sampled during active COVID-19. The CDR3 DNA is TGTGCTAGCAGCTTAGAGAGCGGGAACACCGGGGAGCTGTTTTTT. Translating gives CASSLESGNTGELFF.